These 11 T cell receptor beta chains were sequenced from one sample in a study of blood T cells in healthy people across ages. It was with a sample-barcoded 5' primer and a J-beta primer mix that a second PCR of roughly 7 to 12 cycles was run. MiXCR was run by TCRdb on the 5' RACE reads, yielding one entry per CDR3 protein. Here the sample spans over 600,000 distinct CDR3 sequences, 20% to 25% being singletons. The sequencing input was blood. The source is a man in his 70s in good health.

The rearrangement uses TRBV5-5 and TRBJ1-1; possible D gene TRBD1, 5 bases. Deletions cut 3 bases from V and 3 bases from J, with 18 bases between. CDR1 SGHKS and CDR2 YYEKEE come from the germline V gene (reference sequence). The CDR3 loop spans 16 amino acids. The CDR3 region is CASSWGFRVVDTEAFF. CDR3 nucleotides: TGTGCCAGCAGCTGGGGGTTTCGGGTGGTAGACACTGAAGCTTTCTTT.

The rearrangement links TRBV7-2 to TRBJ2-3, with D tentatively TRBD2 (6 bases). The CDR3 loop spans 14 amino acids. Germline V gives CDR1 SGHTA, CDR2 FQGNSA. V was pared by 5 bases and J by 2 bases, with 11 bases between. DNA for the CDR3: TGTGCCAGCAGCAGAGCGGGCTTCACAGATACGCAGTATTTT. Encoded protein: CASSRAGFTDTQYF.

This sequence joins TRBV20-1 and TRBJ1-2, with 10 bases lining up with TRBD1. The V segment lost 6 bases and the J segment 3 bases; nucleotides outside the gene matches: 7. The CDR3 has 14 residues. The germline V gene encodes CDR1 DFQATT and CDR2 SNEGSKA (reference sequence). CDR3: CSATLTGGDYGYTF. Here the CDR3 DNA reads TGCAGTGCCACTCTGACAGGGGGCGACTATGGCTACACCTTC.

V and J are TRBV2 and TRBJ2-7, with TRBD1 identical over 8 bases. CDR1 and CDR2 (germline): SNHLY, FYNNEI. Germline trimming cut 6 bases from V and 2 bases from J; bases unmatched to any gene: 9. CDR3 length: 15 residues. CDR3 residues: CASRRNRGDPYEQYF. In DNA, the CDR3 is TGTGCCAGCAGACGAAACAGGGGGGATCCCTACGAGCAGTACTTC.

Comment on this clonotype: The junction departs from the called germline gene at one end, perhaps through a read error. This chain connects TRBV3-1 to TRBJ2-7; a weak D match, TRBD2 (5 bases). There are 12 residues in the CDR3. From germline, CDR1 is LGHDT and CDR2 YNNKEL (reference sequence). DNA of the CDR3: TGTGCCAGCACCCAAGGGAGCTACGAGCAGTACTTC. Translation gives CASTQGSYEQYF.

This clonotype was found many times. V is TRBV25-1 and J is TRBJ2-3, with D possibly TRBD2 on 6 matching bases. V was shortened by 3 bases and J by 2 bases, with 15 bases between the two germline ends. Germline V gene sequence: CDR1 MGHDK, CDR2 SYGVNS. The CDR3 spans 16 residues. This CDR3 is CASSDPGGEVTDTQYF. The CDR3 region has the DNA TGTGCCAGCAGTGATCCCGGCGGGGAAGTCACAGATACGCAGTATTTT.

This clonotype turned up a few times. The gene calls are TRBV3-1 and TRBJ2-3; 8 positions match TRBD1. The CDR3 spans 15 residues. The germline CDR1 and CDR2 sequences are LGHDT and YNNKEL (reference sequence). The V gene end was trimmed by 3 bases and the J gene end by 2 bases; junction bases not matched to a gene: 4. CDR3 residues: CASSHWDRSTDTQYF. The CDR3 DNA is TGTGCCAGCAGCCATTGGGACAGGTCCACAGATACGCAGTATTTT.

The rearrangement links TRBV7-2 to TRBJ1-4; TRBD1 matches 9 bases. Losses at the gene ends were 5 bases for V and 3 bases for J; bases not matched to a gene: 7. The CDR3 is 16 residues long. The germline V gene has CDR1 SGHTA and CDR2 FQGNSA. The CDR3 here is CASSHMGDRANEKLFF. The CDR3 DNA reads as TGTGCCAGCAGCCATATGGGGGACAGGGCTAATGAAAAACTGTTTTTT.

This clonotype occurred many times. This chain joins TRBV6-6 and TRBJ1-2; D may be TRBD1 (5 bases). Trimming stripped 6 bases from V and 8 bases from J, with 10 bases between. The CDR3 consists of 11 residues. The V gene's germline CDR1 is MNHNY and CDR2 SVGAGI (reference sequence). CDR3 protein: CASRGGRGYTF. CDR3 nucleotides: TGTGCCAGCAGGGGGGGGAGAGGCTACACCTTC.

This clonotype came up a few times. The J gene is TRBJ2-2, the V gene TRBV2; D uncertain. Germline CDR1 and CDR2: SNHLY and FYNNEI. V lost 2 bases and J 3 bases, leaving 7 bases between the germline ends. CDR3 length: 14 amino acids. The CDR3 DNA is TGTGCCAGCAGTGAAACGCAGTACACCGGGGAGCTGTTTTTT. It encodes CASSETQYTGELFF. Drawing the rest from reference TRBV2 and TRBJ2-2, the complete variable domain is EPEVTQTPSHQVTQMGQEVILRCVPISNHLYFYWYRQILGQKVEFLVSFYNNEISEKSEIFDDQFSVERPDGSNFTLKIRSTKLEDSAMYFCASSETQYTGELFFGEGSRLTVL.

This clonotype was detected only a few times. CDR3 region: CASGGQDAEAFF. CDR3 nucleotide sequence: TGTGCCAGCGGAGGTCAGGACGCTGAAGCTTTCTTT. The genes are TRBV6-1 and TRBJ1-1; D gene unclear. Germline V gives CDR1 MNHNS, CDR2 SASEGT. The CDR3 has 12 residues. V was pared by 8 bases and J by 6 bases, with 13 bases between.